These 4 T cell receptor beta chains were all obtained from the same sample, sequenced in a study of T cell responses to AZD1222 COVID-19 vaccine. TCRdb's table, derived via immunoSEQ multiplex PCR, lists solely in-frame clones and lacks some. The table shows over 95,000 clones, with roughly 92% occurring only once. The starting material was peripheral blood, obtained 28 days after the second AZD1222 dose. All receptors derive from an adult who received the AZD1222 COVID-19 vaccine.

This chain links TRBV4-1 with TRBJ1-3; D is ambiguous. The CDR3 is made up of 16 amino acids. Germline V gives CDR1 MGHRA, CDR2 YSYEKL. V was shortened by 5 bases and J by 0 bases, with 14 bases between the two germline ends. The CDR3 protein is CASSYKPLSSGNTIYF. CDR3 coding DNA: TGCGCCAGCAGCTACAAACCACTAAGCTCTGGAAACACCATATATTTT.

CDR3 sequence (DNA): TGTGCCAGCAGCCCACCGGGACTAGCGTACGAGCAGTACTTC. Translation: CASSPPGLAYEQYF. V gene TRBV3-1 (or the pseudogene TRBV3-2) combines with J gene TRBJ2-7, with TRBD2 matching over 10 bases. The trim removed 4 bases at V and 4 bases at J, leaving 4 bases unmatched. The germline CDR1 and CDR2 sequences are LGHDT and YNNKEL (reference sequence). This CDR3 has 14 amino acids.

The DNA for the CDR3 is TGTGCCAGCAGTCCCGGCCCTTTCGGCGGGAGATCCTCAAATGAGCAGTTCTTC. As protein: CASSPGPFGGRSSNEQFF. The rearrangement uses TRBV7-2 and TRBJ2-1, with TRBD2 matching over 7 bases. The CDR3 loop spans 18 amino acids. Germline CDR1 and CDR2: SGHTA and FQGNSA. The junction had 21 bases not matched to a gene; V was cut back by 6 bases and J by 7 bases. The full variable domain, completed using reference TRBV7-2 and TRBJ2-1, is GAGVSQSPSNKVTEKGKDVELRCDPISGHTALYWYRQSLGQGLEFLIYFQGNSAPDKSGLPSDRFSAERTGGSVSTLTIQRTQQEDSAVYLCASSPGPFGGRSSNEQFFGPGTRLTVL.

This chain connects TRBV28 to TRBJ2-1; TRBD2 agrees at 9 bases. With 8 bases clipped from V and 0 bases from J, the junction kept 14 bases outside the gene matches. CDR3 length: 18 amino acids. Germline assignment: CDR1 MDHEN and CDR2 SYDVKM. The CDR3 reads CASCLFVLSGGSYNEQFF. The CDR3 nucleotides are TGTGCCAGCTGTCTTTTTGTGCTTAGCGGGGGCTCCTACAATGAGCAGTTCTTC.